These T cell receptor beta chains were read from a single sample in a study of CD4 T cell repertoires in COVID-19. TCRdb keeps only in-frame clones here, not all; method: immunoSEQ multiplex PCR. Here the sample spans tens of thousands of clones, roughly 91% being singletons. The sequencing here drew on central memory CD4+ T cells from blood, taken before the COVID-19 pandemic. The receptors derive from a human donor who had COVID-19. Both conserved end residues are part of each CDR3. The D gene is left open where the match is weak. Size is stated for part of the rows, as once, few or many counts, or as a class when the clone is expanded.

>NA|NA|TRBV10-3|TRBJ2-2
TGTGCCATCAGTCTCAGGGATTACAACGGGGAGCTGTTTTTT
CAISLRDYNGELFF
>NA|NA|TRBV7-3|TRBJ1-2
TGTGCCAGCAGCTTAACGGCTGCTTCTAACTATGGCTACACCTTC
CASSLTAASNYGYTF
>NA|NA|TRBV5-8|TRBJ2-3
TGTGCCAGCAGCACCCTGACTAGTTCCGTAGATACGCAGTATTTT
CASSTLTSSVDTQYF
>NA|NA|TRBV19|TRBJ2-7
TGTGCCAGTAGTATCCAGGGCGCCTCCTACGAGCAGTACTTC
CASSIQGASYEQYF
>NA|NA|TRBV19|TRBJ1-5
TGTGCCACCCAGCAGGGTTCCGTCGGCAATCAGCCCCAGCATTTT
CATQQGSVGNQPQHF
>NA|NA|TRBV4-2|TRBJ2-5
TGTGCCAGCAGCCGTGGCGAAGGGGCGTGGGAGACCCAGTACTTC
CASSRGEGAWETQYF
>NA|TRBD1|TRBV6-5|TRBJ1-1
TGTGCCAGCAGTCGCGGACAGGGGGCGCGAGCTTTCTTT
CASSRGQGARAFF
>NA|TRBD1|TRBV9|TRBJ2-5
TGTGCCAGCAGCGCCGGACAGGTGGAAGAGACCCAGTACTTC
CASSAGQVEETQYF
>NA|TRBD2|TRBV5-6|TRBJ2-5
TGTGCCAGCAGCACGCTAGCGGGAGGGGGCGAGACCCAGTACTTC
CASSTLAGGGETQYF
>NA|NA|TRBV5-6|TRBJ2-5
TGTGCCAGCAGCTTGTTTGTAGGGGGTCAAGAGACCCAGTACTTC
CASSLFVGGQETQYF
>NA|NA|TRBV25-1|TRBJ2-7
TGTGCCAGCAGTGGCGGGTACGAGCAGTACTTC
CASSGGYEQYF
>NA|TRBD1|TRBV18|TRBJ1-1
TGTGCCAGCTCACCGAAGAACAGGGGGAACACTGAAGCTTTCTTT
CASSPKNRGNTEAFF
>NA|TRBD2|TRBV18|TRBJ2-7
TGTGCCAGCTCACCTACTAGCGGGAGTCAGGGGCTACGCGAGCAGTACTTC
CASSPTSGSQGLREQYF
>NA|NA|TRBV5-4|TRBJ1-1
TGTGCCAGCAGCTCGACCTCAGGGTATGGGACTGAAGCTTTCTTT
CASSSTSGYGTEAFF
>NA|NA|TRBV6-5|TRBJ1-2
TGTGCCAGCAGTTACTCGGGGACTTCTGTTTGGGGCTACACCTTC
CASSYSGTSVWGYTF
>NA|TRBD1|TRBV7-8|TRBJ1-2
TGTGCCAGCAGCTCACTTCAGGGGGGCTATGGCTACACCTTC
CASSSLQGGYGYTF
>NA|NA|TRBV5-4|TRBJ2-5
TGTGCCAGCAGCTTGGACGGGGGTGGGAAGACCCAGTACTTC
CASSLDGGGKTQYF
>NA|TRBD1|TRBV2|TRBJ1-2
TGTGCTAGCAGTTACACTACAGGGGGCGTCTATGGCTACACCTTC
CASSYTTGGVYGYTF
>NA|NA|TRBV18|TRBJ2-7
TGTGCCAGCTCGCGGACACCTACCTACGAGCAGTACTTC
CASSRTPTYEQYF
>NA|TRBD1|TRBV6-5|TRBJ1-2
TGTGCCAGCAGTTCCGGGACAGGTGGCGGCGGCTACACCTTC
CASSSGTGGGGYTF
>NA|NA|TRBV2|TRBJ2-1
TGTGCCAGCAGTGGCTGGGGGGAGGTGAGGAATGAGCAGTTCTTC
CASSGWGEVRNEQFF
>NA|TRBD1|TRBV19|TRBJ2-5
TGTGCCAGTAGTTCTGAACAGGGGACAGAGACCCAGTACTTC
CASSSEQGTETQYF
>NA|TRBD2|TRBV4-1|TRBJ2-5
TGCGCCAGCAGCCAAGATCGTAGCGGGTACCAAGAGACCCAGTACTTC
CASSQDRSGYQETQYF
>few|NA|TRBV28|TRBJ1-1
TGTGCCAGCAGTACCCCTAACAGTGTGAACACTGAAGCTTTCTTT
CASSTPNSVNTEAFF
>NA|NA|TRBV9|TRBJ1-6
TGTGCCAGCAGCGGGGCGGGACTGTCAAATTCACCCCTCCACTTT
CASSGAGLSNSPLHF
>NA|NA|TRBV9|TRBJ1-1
TGTGCCAGTGGGCCCGCGGGCACTGAAGCTTTCTTT
CASGPAGTEAFF
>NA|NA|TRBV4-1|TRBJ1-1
TGCGCCAGCAGCCAAGATGATCAGGGTTCCACCCCTAACACTGAAGCTTTCTTT
CASSQDDQGSTPNTEAFF
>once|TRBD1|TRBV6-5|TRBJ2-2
TGTGCCAGCAGTACAACAGGGGGCAACACCGGGGAGCTGTTTTTT
CASSTTGGNTGELFF
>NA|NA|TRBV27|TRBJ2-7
TGTGCCAGCAGTTCCCCTAGGCAGGGGTACTCCTACGAGCAGTACTTC
CASSSPRQGYSYEQYF